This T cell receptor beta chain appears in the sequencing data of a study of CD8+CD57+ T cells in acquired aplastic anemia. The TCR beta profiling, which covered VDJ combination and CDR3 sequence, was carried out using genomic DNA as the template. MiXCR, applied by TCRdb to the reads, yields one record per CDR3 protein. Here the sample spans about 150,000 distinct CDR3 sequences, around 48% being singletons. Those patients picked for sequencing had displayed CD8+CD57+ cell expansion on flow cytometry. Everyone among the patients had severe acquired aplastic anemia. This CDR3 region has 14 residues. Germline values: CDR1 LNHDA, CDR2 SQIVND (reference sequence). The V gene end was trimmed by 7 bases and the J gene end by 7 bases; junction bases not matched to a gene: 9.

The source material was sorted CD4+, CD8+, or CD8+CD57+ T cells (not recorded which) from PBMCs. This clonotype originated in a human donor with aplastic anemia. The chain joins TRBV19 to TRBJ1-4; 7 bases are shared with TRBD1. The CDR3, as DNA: TGTGCCAGTACCCAGGGGGGGCGCGGTGAAAAACTGTTTTTT. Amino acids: CASTQGGRGEKLFF.